Shown below are 27 T cell receptor beta chains from a single sample sequenced in a study of CD8 T cells in ankylosing spondylitis. General study points: Characteristic of ankylosing spondylitis blood, it appeared, was a TCR beta motif comprising 7 to 9 highly homologous variants.

TCRdb passed the 5' RACE reads through MiXCR, listing each CDR3 protein once. The sample holds hundreds of thousands of distinct CDR3 sequences; 10% to 15% are singletons and the top ten take just over 0.5%. These receptors' antigens are unknown. The sequenced sample was blood, either unsorted or a sorted T cell fraction (not recorded which). These receptor sequences come from a male donor with ankylosing spondylitis.

The V call is TRBV29-1, the J call TRBJ2-6; TRBD1 matches 7 bases. There are 11 residues in the CDR3. Unmatched junction bases numbered 3, after V lost 4 bases and J lost 12 bases. Germline CDR1 SQVTM, CDR2 ANQGSEA. CDR3 sequence reads: CSVAPGGVLTF. As DNA, the CDR3 is TGCAGCGTTGCCCCAGGGGGCGTCCTGACTTTC.

V gene TRBV7-2 combines with J gene TRBJ1-1, with D possibly being TRBD1 (6 bases). The CDR3 length is 11 residues. V lost 7 bases and J 7 bases, leaving 10 bases between the germline ends. Germline assignment: CDR1 SGHTA and CDR2 FQGNSA. The CDR3 here is CASKGGGEAFF. DNA for the CDR3: TGTGCCAGCAAGGGGGGCGGTGAAGCTTTCTTT.

This clonotype appeared many times. The chain employs TRBV9 and TRBJ1-1, with 9 bases aligning to TRBD1. Losses at the gene ends were 2 bases for V and 4 bases for J; bases not matched to a gene: 15. Germline loops: CDR1 SGDLS, CDR2 YYNGEE. The CDR3 totals 18 residues. CDR3 coding DNA: TGTGCCAGCAGCGTTACCCCCGGGACAGGGTATAGTAGCACTGAAGCTTTCTTT. Translating gives CASSVTPGTGYSSTEAFF.

The chain uses TRBV20-1 and TRBJ2-2; D might be TRBD2 (5 bases). Germline V gene lookup returns CDR1 DFQATT and CDR2 SNEGSKA (reference sequence). The CDR3 has 12 amino acids. Trimming left V 7 bases short and J 3 bases short, with 9 bases between. As DNA, the CDR3 is TGCAGTGTTGAGAGGGACACCGGGGAGCTGTTTTTT. Encoded protein: CSVERDTGELFF.

The chain has TRBV20-1 and TRBJ1-6; 9 bases align to TRBD1. The germline V gene encodes CDR1 DFQATT and CDR2 SNEGSKA (reference sequence). This CDR3 region has 14 residues. Losses at the gene ends were 1 base for V and 6 bases for J; bases not matched to a gene: 1. Written as DNA, the CDR3 is TGCAGTGCTAGAGTGACAGGGGGTAATTCACCCCTCCACTTT. This codes for CSARVTGGNSPLHF.

In its sample, this clonotype was seen many times. This clone may be a read error of a much larger clone one base away. This sequence joins TRBV7-2 and TRBJ2-3, with no clear D. Germline CDR1 is SGHTA and CDR2 is FQGNSA. The CDR3 extends over 11 amino acids. Between the trimmed V and J ends, which lost 0 bases and 7 bases, there was a span of 2 bases. The CDR3 sequence: CASSLANTQYF. As DNA, the CDR3 is TGTGCCAGCAGCTTAGCAAATACGCAGTATTTT.

The rearrangement uses TRBV5-1 and TRBJ2-5; weak D call: TRBD1 (7 bases). Trimming left V 7 bases short and J 5 bases short, with 21 bases between. The CDR3 runs 15 residues. The germline V gene has CDR1 SGHRS and CDR2 YFSETQ. The CDR3 DNA follows: TGCGCCAGCTCGAGGAGGGGGCCCAGTCCGGAGACCCAGTACTTC. The encoded protein is CASSRRGPSPETQYF.

The chain employs TRBV6-5 and TRBJ1-6; 7 positions agree with TRBD1. V lost 1 base to trimming and J lost 1 base; unmatched junction nucleotides: 4. There are 17 residues in the CDR3. Germline CDR1 reads MNHEY; CDR2 reads SVGAGI. The CDR3 is CASSYWPRGSYNSPLHF. The CDR3 DNA is TGTGCCAGCAGTTACTGGCCCAGGGGGTCCTATAATTCACCCCTCCACTTT.

The V call is TRBV20-1, the J call TRBJ1-4; D is unclear. The CDR3 spans 15 residues. Trimming stripped 0 bases from V and 1 base from J, with 9 bases between. Germline lookup yields CDR1 DFQATT and CDR2 SNEGSKA (reference sequence). CDR3 sequence: CSARDSRGTNEKLFF. The CDR3 region has the DNA TGCAGTGCTAGAGATTCACGGGGAACTAATGAAAAACTGTTTTTT.

This clonotype was observed a few times. The rearrangement uses TRBV12-3 or TRBV12-4 and TRBJ1-6, with D uncertain. The CDR3 sequence is 13 residues long. V shed 7 bases and J shed 7 bases, with 11 bases lying between them. The DNA for the CDR3 is TGTGCCAGCAAAACCATTAGAAATTCACCCCTCCACTTT. Residues: CASKTIRNSPLHF.

The rearrangement joins TRBV5-1 to TRBJ2-6; TRBD1 is a possible D gene (5 bases). V shed 4 bases and J shed 4 bases, with 12 bases lying between them. The CDR3 spans 15 residues. CDR1 is SGHRS and CDR2 is YFSETQ in the germline V gene. Written as DNA, the CDR3 is TGCGCCAGCAGCAGGGGCCGGACAGGGGCCAACGTCCTGACTTTC. It specifies CASSRGRTGANVLTF.

This clonotype was detected a few times. The rearrangement uses TRBV7-3 and TRBJ2-1, with 9 bases aligning to TRBD1. CDR3 size: 16 residues. The trim removed 2 bases at V and 2 bases at J, leaving 4 bases unmatched. Germline CDR1 is SGHTA and CDR2 is FQGTGA. The CDR3 loop is CASSLEGTGTYNEQFF. The CDR3 DNA is TGTGCCAGCAGCTTAGAGGGGACAGGGACCTACAATGAGCAGTTCTTC.

This clonotype was observed a handful of times. The chain combines TRBV7-2 with TRBJ1-6, with D hard to call. V gave up 1 base and J gave up 8 bases, with 9 bases separating them. Germline values: CDR1 SGHTA, CDR2 FQGNSA. This CDR3 contains 14 residues. DNA for the CDR3: TGTGCCAGCAGCTTAGGACTCGGCGATTCACCCCTCCACTTT. Residues: CASSLGLGDSPLHF.

This clonotype was recorded a few times. The chain carries TRBV20-1 and TRBJ2-1, with TRBD2 matching 8 bases. The CDR3 is 15 residues long. Germline V gives CDR1 DFQATT, CDR2 SNEGSKA (reference sequence). After removal of 7 bases from V and 8 bases from J, the junction contained 16 bases not matched to a gene. The CDR3 protein is CSGRGSSGKVDEQFF. The CDR3 nucleotides are TGCAGTGGGCGTGGTAGTAGCGGGAAAGTCGATGAGCAGTTCTTC.

Only a few counts were recorded for this clonotype. The genes are TRBV9 and TRBJ1-3; TRBD1 aligns across 7 bases. The V gene end was trimmed by 0 bases and the J gene end by 4 bases; junction bases not matched to a gene: 10. This CDR3 is built from 17 residues. CDR1 is SGDLS, CDR2 YYNGEE, per germline. This CDR3 is CASSVEPQRQGGNTIYF. The CDR3 nucleotides read TGTGCCAGCAGCGTAGAACCACAACGACAGGGAGGAAACACCATATATTTT.

This clonotype was seen a handful of times. J is TRBJ1-1 and V is TRBV7-9; D remains ambiguous. The length of the CDR3 is 14 residues. The germline CDR1 and CDR2 sequences are SEHNR and FQNEAQ (reference sequence). Trimming removed 5 bases at V and 1 base at J, with 11 bases between. The CDR3 DNA follows: TGTGCCAGCAGCCCCACCTTACAGAACACTGAAGCTTTCTTT. Amino acid sequence: CASSPTLQNTEAFF.

The gene calls are TRBV20-1 and TRBJ2-2; TRBD1 matches at 8 bases. Looked up from germline, CDR1 is DFQATT and CDR2 is SNEGSKA (reference sequence). V trimming: 5 bases; J trimming: 6 bases; junction bases outside the gene matches: 2. The CDR3 runs 12 residues. The CDR3 DNA reads TGCAGTGCTCACAGGGGGGCCGGGGAGCTGTTTTTT. Translated: CSAHRGAGELFF.

The V and J genes are TRBV20-1 and TRBJ2-1; 10 positions match TRBD2. The CDR3 contains 15 residues. From germline, CDR1 is DFQATT and CDR2 SNEGSKA (reference sequence). In DNA, the CDR3 is TGCAGCACTTTAACTAGCGGGATGTTGGACAATGAGCAGTTCTTC. This translates into CSTLTSGMLDNEQFF.

The sample holds many counts of this clonotype. The rearrangement uses TRBV24-1 and TRBJ2-1; D gene unclear. The CDR3 sequence is 16 residues long. Germline values: CDR1 KGHDR, CDR2 SFDVKD. Trimming took off 3 bases at V and 0 bases at J, with 11 bases between the two ends. This CDR3 reads CATSDVLPFSYNEQFF. CDR3 DNA: TGTGCCACCAGTGATGTGCTCCCTTTCTCCTACAATGAGCAGTTCTTC.

The V gene is TRBV28, the J gene TRBJ2-1, with D hard to call. The CDR3 is 15 amino acids. Germline-derived CDR1 and CDR2 are MDHEN and SYDVKM. V dropped 2 bases and J dropped 7 bases, with 15 bases sitting between them. The CDR3 DNA sequence: TGTGCCAGCAGTTTAACATACAACAAAATTAATGAGCAGTTCTTC. This gives the protein CASSLTYNKINEQFF.

This clonotype was picked up a small number of times. The chain combines TRBV27 with TRBJ2-7; maybe TRBD1 (5 bases). Germline loops: CDR1 MNHEY, CDR2 SMNVEV (reference sequence). The CDR3 covers 15 residues. The germline V and J ends were trimmed by 3 bases and 3 bases, with 15 bases remaining between them. In DNA, the CDR3 is TGTGCCAGCAGTTTCGTCCCCAGGGAATACTACGAGCAGTACTTC. Amino acids: CASSFVPREYYEQYF.

In its sample, this clonotype was seen a few times. The V and J genes are TRBV5-1 and TRBJ1-1; 8 bases align to TRBD1. V lost 4 bases and J lost 4; bases outside the gene matches: 9. CDR1 is SGHRS and CDR2 is YFSETQ in the germline V gene. The CDR3 runs 15 residues. The CDR3 protein is CASSTRRTGITEAFF. The DNA of the CDR3 is TGCGCCAGCAGCACCCGAAGGACAGGGATCACTGAAGCTTTCTTT. Using reference TRBV5-1 and TRBJ1-1 for the parts outside the CDR3, the full variable domain is KAGVTQTPRYLIKTRGQQVTLSCSPISGHRSVSWYQQTPGQGLQFLFEYFSETQRNKGNFPGRFSGRQFSNSRSEMNVSTLELGDSALYLCASSTRRTGITEAFFGQGTRLTVV.

This rearrangement joins TRBV25-1 to TRBJ2-1; the match to TRBD2 covers 7 bases. This CDR3 is 16 amino acids long. The V gene end was trimmed by 3 bases and the J gene end by 0 bases; junction bases not matched to a gene: 5. Germline V gives CDR1 MGHDK, CDR2 SYGVNS. CDR3 bases: TGTGCCAGCAGTGAGGCTCGCGGGAGCTCCTACAATGAGCAGTTCTTC. Translating it yields CASSEARGSSYNEQFF.

This clonotype came up a few times. J is TRBJ2-7 and V is TRBV5-6; D is uncertain. V dropped 2 bases and J dropped 3 bases, with 12 bases sitting between them. Per the germline V gene, CDR1 is SGHDT and CDR2 is YYEEEE. CDR3 length: 14 residues. CDR3 DNA: TGTGCCAGCAGCTTAAGTGGCAGACACTACGAGCAGTACTTC. Protein product: CASSLSGRHYEQYF.

V gene TRBV15 combines with J gene TRBJ2-7; maybe TRBD2 (5 bases). CDR1 and CDR2 from the germline V gene are LNHNV and YYDKDF (reference sequence). V was trimmed by 0 bases and J by 3 bases, leaving 15 bases between them. The CDR3 loop spans 16 amino acids. The CDR3 DNA reads as TGTGCCACCAGCAGAGATTTAGGGCACGGAGGCTACGAGCAGTACTTC. Translating it yields CATSRDLGHGGYEQYF.

This clonotype was counted a few times. The chain is built from TRBV3-1 and TRBJ1-5, with D tentatively TRBD1 (5 bases). In germline, CDR1 is LGHDT, CDR2 YNNKEL (reference sequence). The CDR3 runs 14 residues. V shed 1 base and J shed 7 bases, with 11 bases lying between them. The CDR3 bases are TGTGCCAGCAGCCAAGCAGGGTCGAGGCAGCCCCAGCATTTT. This encodes CASSQAGSRQPQHF.

The rearrangement links TRBV6-2 or TRBV6-3 to TRBJ2-1; D is perhaps TRBD2 (6 bases). V lost 3 bases and J lost 9, with 12 bases in between. CDR1 is MNHEY and CDR2 is SVGEGT in the germline V gene. The CDR3 is 13 amino acids. The chain's CDR3 is CASSYLGEVEQFF. The CDR3 nucleotides read TGTGCCAGCAGTTATCTGGGGGAGGTTGAGCAGTTCTTC.